The T cell receptor (beta chain) under discussion was sequenced for a study of Ad26.COV2.S vaccination and SARS-CoV-2 variants. Whole-study context: In the study, Ad26.COV2.S was injected intramuscularly once, or twice 56 days apart.

The table came from immunoSEQ multiplex PCR; TCRdb's copy has only in-frame clones and leaves some out. The table has roughly 680,000 clones, roughly 90% seen once. V lost 5 bases to trimming and J lost 5 bases, with 16 bases between them. This CDR3 spans 14 amino acids. Germline values: CDR1 SGHTA, CDR2 FQGNSA. Treatment reported: roughly 19 received Ad26.COV2.S at low or high dose, single or two shots; a few received placebo; per-sample allocation not given. The samples date from day 63 after the first vaccine or placebo injection. Sequenced material: peripheral blood, taken in a trial of Ad26.COV2.S vaccine versus placebo. The receptor was isolated from a person aged 18 to 59 who received the Ad26.COV2.S COVID-19 vaccine or a placebo. This chain links TRBV7-2 with TRBJ2-7; D may be TRBD1 (5 bases). The CDR3 region is CASSLTGTADEQYF. The DNA for the CDR3 is TGTGCCAGCAGCCTAACAGGAACCGCGGACGAGCAGTACTTC. Using reference TRBV7-2 and TRBJ2-7 for the parts outside the CDR3, the full variable domain is GAGVSQSPSNKVTEKGKDVELRCDPISGHTALYWYRQSLGQGLEFLIYFQGNSAPDKSGLPSDRFSAERTGGSVSTLTIQRTQQEDSAVYLCASSLTGTADEQYFGPGTRLTVT.